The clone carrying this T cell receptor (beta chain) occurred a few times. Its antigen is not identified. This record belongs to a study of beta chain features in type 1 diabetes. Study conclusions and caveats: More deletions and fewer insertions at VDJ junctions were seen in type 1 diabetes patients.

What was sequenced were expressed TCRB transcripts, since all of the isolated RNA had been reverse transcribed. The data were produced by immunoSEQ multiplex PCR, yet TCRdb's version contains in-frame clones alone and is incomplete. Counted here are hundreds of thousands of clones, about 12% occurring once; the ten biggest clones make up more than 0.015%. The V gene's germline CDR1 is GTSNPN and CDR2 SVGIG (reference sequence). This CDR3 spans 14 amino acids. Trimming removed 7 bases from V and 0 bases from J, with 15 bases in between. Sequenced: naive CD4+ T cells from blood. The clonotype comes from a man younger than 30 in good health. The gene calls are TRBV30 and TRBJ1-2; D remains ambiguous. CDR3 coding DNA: TGTGCCTTTAGTGAGGGTTCAACTAACTATGGCTACACCTTC. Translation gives CAFSEGSTNYGYTF. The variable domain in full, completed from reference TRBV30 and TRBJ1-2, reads SQTIHQWPATLVQPVGSPLSLECTVEGTSNPNLYWYRQAAGRGLQLLFYSVGIGQISSEVPQNLSASRPQDRQFILSSKKLLLSDSGFYLCAFSEGSTNYGYTFGSGTRLTVV.